This T cell receptor beta chain was obtained from a study of blood T cell repertoires in COVID-19. Turning to the study itself: Acute-phase and convalescent COVID-19 samples originated in the United States, Italy and Spain. From T cells, B-cell-depleted T cells, or PBMCs came the material, which was cDNA or gDNA.

Authors' methods: Reference gene primer amplification gave estimated nucleated cell counts. Generated by immunoSEQ multiplex PCR, the TCRdb table keeps only in-frame clones and is missing some. Clone size and V and J calls were adopted from that table, with D and trimming inferred from the DNA. The table records around 62,000 clones, around 82% of them present only once. V was cut by 0 bases and J by 4 bases, with 15 bases left in between. The CDR3 has 16 residues. Germline V gene data show CDR1 as LGHDT and CDR2 as YNNKEL (reference sequence). The receptor was isolated from a man in his fifties with active COVID-19. The V call is TRBV3-1 (or the pseudogene TRBV3-2), the J call TRBJ2-5, with D possibly TRBD2 on 6 matching bases. Material: peripheral blood. CDR3 sequence reads: CASSQEGWAGRETQYF. In DNA, the CDR3 is TGTGCCAGCAGCCAAGAGGGTTGGGCGGGGAGAGAGACCCAGTACTTC.